Listed below are T cell receptor beta chains from one sample, sequenced in a study of blood T cell repertoires in COVID-19. Sequencing used immunoSEQ multiplex PCR; TCRdb keeps in-frame clones, though not all of them. The table has approximately 34,000 clones, about nine tenths seen once. The sequencing input was peripheral blood. The receptors here all came from a man aged 55 to 69 with acute or convalescent COVID-19. The CDR3 runs from the conserved cysteine through the conserved F or W. D genes are given only for firm matches. Clone size is shown for a subset of rows, as once, few, many or a class of expanded clone.

size	V	D	J	DNA	CDR3
once	TRBV10-3	.	TRBJ2-1	TGTGCCATCAGCCCAATCAGCGGGCTCTCCTACAATGAGCAGTTCTTC	CAISPISGLSYNEQFF
.	TRBV5-1	.	TRBJ2-7	TGCGCCAGCAGCTTGGGCGGGGAATACATCTACGAGCAGTACTTC	CASSLGGEYIYEQYF
.	TRBV5-8	.	TRBJ1-1	TGTGCCAGCAGCTCTAGACAGAGAAACACTGAAGCTTTCTTT	CASSSRQRNTEAFF
.	TRBV19	TRBD2	TRBJ2-2	TGTGCCAGTAGTACCCTGACTAGCGTCAACACCGGGGAGCTGTTTTTT	CASSTLTSVNTGELFF
.	TRBV12-5	TRBD2	TRBJ2-1	TGTGCTAGTGGTTTGGTAGCCCTGGGACTAGCGGGAGGGAACCCCTCCTACAATGAGCAGTTCTTC	CASGLVALGLAGGNPSYNEQFF
.	TRBV27	.	TRBJ1-3	TGTGCCAGCAGTTTAGACAGCTTTGCTGGAAACACCATATATTTT	CASSLDSFAGNTIYF
.	TRBV3-1/TRBV3-2	.	TRBJ1-2	TGTGCCAGCAGCCAAGTGGGCAGGGGAAGGGATGGCTACACCTTC	CASSQVGRGRDGYTF
once	TRBV7-2	.	TRBJ1-1	TGTGCCAGCAGCTTTTCGGGGGAGGCCACTGAAGCTTTCTTT	CASSFSGEATEAFF
.	TRBV6-5	.	TRBJ2-1	TGTGCCACCTCAGCATCGCGGCGGCAGTTCTTC	CATSASRRQFF
few	TRBV6-5	.	TRBJ2-7	TGTGCCAGCAGGGTGGAGGGCAGGGAATTATACGAGCAGTACTTC	CASRVEGRELYEQYF
.	TRBV7-2	.	TRBJ2-3	TGTGCCAGCAGCCCCTGGACAGCTAGCACAGATACGCAGTATTTT	CASSPWTASTDTQYF
.	TRBV3-1/TRBV3-2	TRBD1	TRBJ1-5	TGTGCCAGCAGCCAAGATCGGACAGGGGGCCAGCATTTT	CASSQDRTGGQHF
once	TRBV5-5	TRBD1	TRBJ1-2	TGTGCCAGCAGTCCGCGGACCGTTTCGCCGGGACAGAGCTACACCTTC	CASSPRTVSPGQSYTF
once	TRBV3-1/TRBV3-2	TRBD2	TRBJ2-1	TGTGCCAGCAGCCTCGAGGCTCTAGCGGGACCGGTCAATGAGCAGTTCTTC	CASSLEALAGPVNEQFF
.	TRBV27	TRBD1	TRBJ1-1	TGTGCCAGCAGTCAACCTCCCGGGACAGGGAACACTGAAGCTTTCTTT	CASSQPPGTGNTEAFF
once	TRBV5-8	TRBD1	TRBJ1-3	TGTGCCAGCAGCTCAGGGACAGTTTCCCGTAGCACCATATATTTT	CASSSGTVSRSTIYF
.	TRBV7-2	.	TRBJ2-5	TGTGCCAGCAGCCCCTCCCTCTACAGGGGGGGGACCCAGTACTTC	CASSPSLYRGGTQYF
.	TRBV30	TRBD1	TRBJ1-2	TGTGCCTGGACCAGGACAGGGGTGCGCGGCTACACCTTC	CAWTRTGVRGYTF
once	TRBV11-3	.	TRBJ1-4	TGTGCCAGCAGCTTCGGAGGAAGTGAAAAACTGTTTTTT	CASSFGGSEKLFF
once	TRBV19	TRBD1	TRBJ2-1	TGTGCCAGTAGTCCGGGGACAGGGAGGAAGAATGAGCAGTTCTTC	CASSPGTGRKNEQFF
once	TRBV7-9	TRBD1	TRBJ1-2	TGTGCCAGCAGCCCAGCGCCGGGACAGGGGCCCGGAGGAGGCTTCACCTTC	CASSPAPGQGPGGGFTF
.	TRBV25-1	.	TRBJ2-1	TGTGCCAGCAGCCTAGGTCAGGGCAATGAGCAGTTCTTC	CASSLGQGNEQFF
.	TRBV18	.	TRBJ1-2	TGTGCCAGCTCACCCGACACCTCCTATGGCTACACCTTC	CASSPDTSYGYTF
once	TRBV7-6	TRBD1	TRBJ2-2	TGTGCCAGCAGCTTGCACCGGGACAGGGACACCGGGGAGCTGTTTTTT	CASSLHRDRDTGELFF
once	TRBV24-1	.	TRBJ2-5	TGTGCCACCAGTGATTTGCAAATGGGGCGTGAGACCCAGTACTTC	CATSDLQMGRETQYF
.	TRBV3-1/TRBV3-2	.	TRBJ1-2	TGTGCCAGCAGCCAAGGGACAACGAACTATGGCTACACCTTC	CASSQGTTNYGYTF
.	TRBV2	TRBD1	TRBJ2-7	TGTGCCAGCAGGAAGGGACAGGGGAGCTACGAGCAGTACTTC	CASRKGQGSYEQYF
.	TRBV19	TRBD2	TRBJ2-5	TGTGCCAGTAGTATGGGACTAGCGGGAGTCTACCAAGAGACCCAGTACTTC	CASSMGLAGVYQETQYF
.	TRBV24-1	TRBD2	TRBJ2-1	TGTGCCACCAGTGCCGGGGGGCTAGCGGGACTTGAGCAGTTCTTC	CATSAGGLAGLEQFF
few	TRBV3-1/TRBV3-2	.	TRBJ1-2	TGTGCCAGCAGCCAAGACAGGGCTGTCTATGGCTACACCTTC	CASSQDRAVYGYTF
.	TRBV2	TRBD1	TRBJ1-3	TGTGCCAGCTCCCCCCCCCAGACAGGGTCTGGAAACACCATATATTTT	CASSPPQTGSGNTIYF
.	TRBV4-2	.	TRBJ2-7	TGTGCCAGCAGCCGGATCGATGGCGAACAGCCCTACGAGCAGTACTTC	CASSRIDGEQPYEQYF
.	TRBV19	.	TRBJ1-5	TGTGCCAGTACCCCTCTCGACAGCCTCAATCAGCCCCAGCATTTT	CASTPLDSLNQPQHF
.	TRBV18	TRBD2	TRBJ2-3	TGTGCCAGCTCACCCCAAAGAGGCGGGGGAGATGCAGATACGCAGTATTTT	CASSPQRGGGDADTQYF
.	TRBV27	.	TRBJ1-2	TGTGCCAGCAGAATGACAGCTAACTATGGCTACACCTTC	CASRMTANYGYTF